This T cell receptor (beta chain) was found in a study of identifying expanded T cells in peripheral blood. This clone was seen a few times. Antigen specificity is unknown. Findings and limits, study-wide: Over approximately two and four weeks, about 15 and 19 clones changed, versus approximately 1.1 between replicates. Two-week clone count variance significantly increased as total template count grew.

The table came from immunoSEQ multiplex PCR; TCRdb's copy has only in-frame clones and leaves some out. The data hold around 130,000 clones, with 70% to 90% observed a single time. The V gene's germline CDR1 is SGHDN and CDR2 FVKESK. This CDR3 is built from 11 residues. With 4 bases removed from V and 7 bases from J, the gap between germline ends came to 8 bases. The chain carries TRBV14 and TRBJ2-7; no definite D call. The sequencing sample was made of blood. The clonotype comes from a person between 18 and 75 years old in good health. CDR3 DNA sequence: TGTGCCAGCAGCCGGTTAGGGGAGCAGTACTTC. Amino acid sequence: CASSRLGEQYF.